This T cell receptor (beta chain) stems from a study of T cell repertoires in cytomegalovirus infection. V gave up 3 bases and J gave up 0 bases, with 13 bases separating them. Per germline, CDR1 SGHNT and CDR2 YENEEA. The length of the CDR3 is 16 residues. Overall study findings and caveats: In two of eight donors, the top clonotype was HLA-C-restricted CMV-specific.

This clonotype was counted only a few times. Its matching antigen is unknown. TCRdb analysed the reads with MiXCR anew, one entry per CDR3 protein. The sample records around 25,000 distinct CDR3 sequences, about 19% being singletons. The chain has TRBV11-3 and TRBJ2-3; the D is unclear. The sample in question was CD8+ T cells from cultured PBMCs, obtained from culture after CMV antigen stimulation. This clonotype originated in a human donor in good health (CMV status not recorded). Some clones in this sample may be carry-over from other donors' samples. CDR3 residues: CASSFRSGGSTDTQYF. The CDR3 bases are TGTGCCAGCAGCTTTCGTTCAGGCGGCAGCACAGATACGCAGTATTTT.